The rows below give T cell receptor beta chains drawn from one sample of a study of T cell responses to AZD1222 COVID-19 vaccine. Measured with immunoSEQ multiplex PCR; TCRdb has only the in-frame clones, and not every one. There are around 90,000 clones in the sample; roughly 89% occur only once, and 4% to 6% lies in the top ten. Specimen: peripheral blood, collected on day 0 of MenACWY control vaccination. The source of these receptors is an adult in good health. The conserved cysteine and the conserved F or W are not part of the CDR3 here. A D gene is named only where the DNA matches it firmly.

TRBJ2-2,.,TRBV11-2,12,ASTQGATTGELF
TRBJ2-7,.,TRBV5-1,10,ASSFAGYEQY
TRBJ2-3,.,TRBV4-3,14,ASSQDPGEVGDTQY
TRBJ1-2,.,TRBV11-2,12,ASSLEHGNYGYT
TRBJ1-3,.,TRBV9,14,ASSVTGGLSGNTIY
TRBJ2-3,TRBD1,TRBV15,11,ATSSGTANTQY
TRBJ1-5,.,TRBV12-3/TRBV12-4,11,ASSFRDNQPQH
TRBJ1-1,TRBD1,TRBV5-4,15,ASSWGGRTGGNTEAF
TRBJ2-2,.,TRBV21-1,15,ASSTETGTGGTGELF
TRBJ1-3,TRBD1,TRBV19,16,ASSTLTGGTVSGNTIY
TRBJ2-3,TRBD1,TRBV6-5,13,ASSSHGQALATQY
TRBJ2-7,.,TRBV28,11,ASSLGPGREQY
TRBJ1-5,.,TRBV6-7,12,ASSYPNSNQPQH
TRBJ2-1,TRBD2,TRBV5-1,14,ASSLGSGGSYNEQF
TRBJ2-5,.,TRBV5-1,10,ASGSNQETQY
TRBJ2-2,.,TRBV7-2,15,ASSSPPGRLNTGELF
TRBJ2-5,.,TRBV6-2/TRBV6-3,13,ASSARNLGQETQY
TRBJ1-4,TRBD1,TRBV7-8,13,ASSLQTGDGEKLF
TRBJ2-3,.,TRBV5-4,12,ASSLEFKADTQY
TRBJ1-6,.,TRBV6-5,14,ASSYSRGSYNSPLH
TRBJ2-5,TRBD1,TRBV28,13,ASSPRTGGKETQY
TRBJ1-2,.,TRBV19,13,ASSKEGAVWDGYT
TRBJ1-5,.,TRBV6-5,12,ASRPAHSNQPQH
TRBJ1-6,TRBD1,TRBV5-5,14,ASSRDSFFHNSPLH
TRBJ2-7,.,TRBV12-3/TRBV12-4,10,ASSFDRGEQY
TRBJ2-3,TRBD2,TRBV2,13,ASSPERGTTDTQY
TRBJ1-1,.,TRBV6-5,11,ASSKRTSTEAF
TRBJ2-3,.,TRBV24-1,12,ATSPGVWTDTQY
TRBJ1-6,.,TRBV2,11,ASNVGRREPLH
TRBJ1-2,.,TRBV28,13,ASSPGNDPGGGYT
TRBJ2-1,.,TRBV3-1/TRBV3-2,13,ASRPYAGALDEQF
TRBJ2-7,.,TRBV28,13,ASSWTRATSYEQY
TRBJ1-5,.,TRBV12-3/TRBV12-4,9,ASSLGGPQH
TRBJ2-3,.,TRBV7-9,12,ASSLIASTDTQY
TRBJ2-2,TRBD2,TRBV19,14,ASSPRGGTITGELF
TRBJ1-2,.,TRBV5-4,12,ASSLVRADTGYT
TRBJ2-5,.,TRBV18,13,ASSPGSGYQGTQY
TRBJ1-2,TRBD1,TRBV7-2,12,ASSLQTGGDGYT
TRBJ1-1,TRBD1,TRBV28,12,ASSLRQGSLVAF
TRBJ1-5,TRBD1,TRBV2,14,ASSALGGAGNQPQH
TRBJ1-2,.,TRBV6-4,11,ASSDGGIYGYT
TRBJ1-1,TRBD1,TRBV3-1/TRBV3-2,15,ASSRGQVWRLNTEAF
TRBJ2-3,.,TRBV7-3,12,ASSLKVFTDTQY
TRBJ2-3,TRBD2,TRBV27,13,ASSFWGGSSDTQY
TRBJ2-2,.,TRBV5-1,13,ASSLQGQNTGELF
TRBJ2-7,TRBD2,TRBV28,12,ASSFSGRGGEQY
TRBJ2-4,.,TRBV18,12,ASSPLGTINIQY
TRBJ1-6,.,TRBV28,14,ASSLSGASNNSPLH
TRBJ2-1,.,TRBV6-5,12,ASGGQTGVDEQF
TRBJ1-5,.,TRBV28,11,ASSLGPNQPQH